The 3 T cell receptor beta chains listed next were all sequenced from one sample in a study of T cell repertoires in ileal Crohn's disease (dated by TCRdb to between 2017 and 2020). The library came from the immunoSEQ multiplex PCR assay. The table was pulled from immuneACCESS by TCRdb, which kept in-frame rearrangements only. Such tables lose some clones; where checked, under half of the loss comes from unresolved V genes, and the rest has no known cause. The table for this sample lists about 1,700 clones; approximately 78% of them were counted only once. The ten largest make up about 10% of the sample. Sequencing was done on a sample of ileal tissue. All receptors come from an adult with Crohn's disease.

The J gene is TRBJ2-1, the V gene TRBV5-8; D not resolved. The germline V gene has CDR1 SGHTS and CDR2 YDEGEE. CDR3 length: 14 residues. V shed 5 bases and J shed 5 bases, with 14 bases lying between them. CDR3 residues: CASSESAPHNEQFF. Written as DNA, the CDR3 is TGTGCCAGCAGTGAGAGCGCCCCCCACAATGAGCAGTTCTTC.

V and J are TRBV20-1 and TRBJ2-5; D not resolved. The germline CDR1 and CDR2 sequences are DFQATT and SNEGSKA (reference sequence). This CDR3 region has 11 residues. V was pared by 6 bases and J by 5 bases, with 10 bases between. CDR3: CSASKRETQYF. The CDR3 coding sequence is TGCAGTGCCTCTAAACGGGAGACCCAGTACTTC.

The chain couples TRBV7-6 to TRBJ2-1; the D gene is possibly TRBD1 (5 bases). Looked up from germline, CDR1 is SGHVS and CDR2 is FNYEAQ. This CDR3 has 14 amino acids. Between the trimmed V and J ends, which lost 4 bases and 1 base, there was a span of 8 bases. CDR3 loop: CASSSQGSYNEQFF. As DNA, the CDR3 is TGTGCCAGCAGCTCTCAGGGTTCCTACAATGAGCAGTTCTTC.